The rows below give T cell receptor beta chains drawn from one sample of a study of CXCR3-negative and CXCR3-positive naive CD8 T cells. No DNA is given; TCRdb re-called the 5' RACE reads and lists each CDR3 protein once. This listing includes 90,000 to 100,000 distinct CDR3 sequences. Material for sequencing was naive CXCR3+ CD8+ T cells from blood. Source of these receptors: a human donor in good health. Some clones in this sample may be carry-over from other donors' samples. The CDR3 runs from the conserved cysteine through the conserved F or W.

TRBJ2-1,TRBV28,CASSSEINNEQFF
TRBJ2-7,TRBV7-6,CASSFAGGTYEQYF
TRBJ2-1,TRBV10-2,CASAEGVMTNEQFF
TRBJ2-2,TRBV11-2,CASSLSGGFTGELFF
TRBJ2-3,TRBV10-2,CASRVETSATDTQYF
TRBJ2-2,TRBV28,CASSRDRNTGELFF
TRBJ1-4,TRBV15,CATSGGVREVEKLFF
TRBJ2-3,TRBV20-1,CSASGGTSTDTQYF
TRBJ2-7,TRBV7-3,CASSYGAGYEQYF
TRBJ2-7,TRBV7-9,CASSSTGVTYEQYF
TRBJ2-1,TRBV7-6,CASSFGDYNEQFF
TRBJ2-4,TRBV7-3,CASSPRDRGNIQYF
TRBJ2-1,TRBV19,CASSIPALYNEQFF
TRBJ1-1,TRBV7-2,CASSPVEGWRVNTEAFF
TRBJ2-3,TRBV9,CASSSFGGGDTQYF
TRBJ2-5,TRBV27,CASSTAVGETQYF
TRBJ2-1,TRBV14,CASSQDLAGPNEQFF
TRBJ2-5,TRBV14,CASSPLRQGAETQYF
TRBJ1-1,TRBV5-1,CASSLANEAFF
TRBJ1-1,TRBV7-8,CASSFGQGNTEAFF
TRBJ2-2,TRBV29-1,CSGVDTGELFF
TRBJ2-1,TRBV6-1,CASSLAGGLDNEQFF
TRBJ2-1,TRBV6-4,CASSDENEQFF
TRBJ2-5,TRBV4-1,CASSPDPGHVQETQYF
TRBJ2-3,TRBV20-1,CSARAGAPSTDTQYF
TRBJ1-5,TRBV7-9,CASSLGGQGVQPQHF
TRBJ2-7,TRBV4-2,CASSQDWSDSGYEQYF
TRBJ1-1,TRBV27,CASSLSPQVEAFF
TRBJ1-2,TRBV7-2,CASNTGRVYGYTF
TRBJ2-5,TRBV4-2,CASRGGQGRETQYF
TRBJ2-7,TRBV13,CASSPRPGQAVDEQYF
TRBJ2-7,TRBV28,CATWTSGAYEQYF
TRBJ1-1,TRBV25-1,CASSPRGSLNTEAFF
TRBJ2-4,TRBV7-2,CASSSPGQPQNIQYF